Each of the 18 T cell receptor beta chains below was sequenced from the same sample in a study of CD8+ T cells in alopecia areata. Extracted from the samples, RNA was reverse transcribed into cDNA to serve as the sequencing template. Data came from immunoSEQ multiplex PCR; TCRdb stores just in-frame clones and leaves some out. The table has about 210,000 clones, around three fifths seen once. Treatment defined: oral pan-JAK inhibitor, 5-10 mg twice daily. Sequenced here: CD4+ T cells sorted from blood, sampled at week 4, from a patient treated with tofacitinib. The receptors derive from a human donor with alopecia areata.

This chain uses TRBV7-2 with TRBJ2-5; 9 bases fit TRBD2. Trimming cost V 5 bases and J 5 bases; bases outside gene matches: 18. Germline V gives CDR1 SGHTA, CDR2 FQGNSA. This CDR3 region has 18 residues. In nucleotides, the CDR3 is TGTGCCAGCAGCCAGGGTGGTAGCGGGGGCGCCCGAGGGGAGACCCAGTACTTC. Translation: CASSQGGSGGARGETQYF. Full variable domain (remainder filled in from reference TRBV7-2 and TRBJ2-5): GAGVSQSPSNKVTEKGKDVELRCDPISGHTALYWYRQSLGQGLEFLIYFQGNSAPDKSGLPSDRFSAERTGGSVSTLTIQRTQQEDSAVYLCASSQGGSGGARGETQYFGPGTRLLVL.

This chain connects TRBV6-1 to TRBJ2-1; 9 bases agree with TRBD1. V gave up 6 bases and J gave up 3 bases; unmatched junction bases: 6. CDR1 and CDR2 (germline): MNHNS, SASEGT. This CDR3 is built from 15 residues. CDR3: CASRSETGGYNEQFF. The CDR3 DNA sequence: TGTGCCAGCAGGTCCGAGACAGGGGGCTACAATGAGCAGTTCTTC.

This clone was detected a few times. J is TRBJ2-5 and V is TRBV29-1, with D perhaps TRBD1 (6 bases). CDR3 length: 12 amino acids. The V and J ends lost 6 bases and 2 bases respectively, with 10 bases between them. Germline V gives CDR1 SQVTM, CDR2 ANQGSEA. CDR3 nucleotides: TGCAGCGTAGGGACACAGCAAGAGACCCAGTACTTC. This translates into CSVGTQQETQYF.

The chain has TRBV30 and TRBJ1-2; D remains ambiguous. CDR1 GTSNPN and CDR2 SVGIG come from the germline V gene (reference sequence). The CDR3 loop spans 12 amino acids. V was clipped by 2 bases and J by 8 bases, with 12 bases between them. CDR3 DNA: TGTGCCTGGAGTCCCGGGCCCGCGGGCTACACCTTC. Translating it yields CAWSPGPAGYTF.

CDR3 in DNA: TGTGCCAGTAGTCCTTCCGGGGCAGGGATCAATCAGCCCCAGCATTTT. Its translation is CASSPSGAGINQPQHF. The chain recombines TRBV19 with TRBJ1-5, with D possibly matching TRBD1 (5 bases). Trimming left V 5 bases short and J 3 bases short, with 17 bases between. In germline, CDR1 is LNHDA, CDR2 SQIVND (reference sequence). This CDR3 has 16 residues. The whole variable domain, filled in from reference TRBV19 and TRBJ1-5, reads DGGITQSPKYLFRKEGQNVTLSCEQNLNHDAMYWYRQDPGQGLRLIYYSQIVNDFQKGDIAEGYSVSREKKESFPLTVTSAQKNPTAFYLCASSPSGAGINQPQHFGDGTRLSIL.

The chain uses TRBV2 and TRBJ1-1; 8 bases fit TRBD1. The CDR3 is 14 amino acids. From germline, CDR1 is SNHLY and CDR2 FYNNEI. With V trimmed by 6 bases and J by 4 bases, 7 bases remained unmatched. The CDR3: CASRKETGGTEAFF. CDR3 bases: TGTGCCAGCAGGAAGGAAACAGGGGGCACTGAAGCTTTCTTT. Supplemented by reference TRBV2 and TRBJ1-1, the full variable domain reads EPEVTQTPSHQVTQMGQEVILRCVPISNHLYFYWYRQILGQKVEFLVSFYNNEISEKSEIFDDQFSVERPDGSNFTLKIRSTKLEDSAMYFCASRKETGGTEAFFGQGTRLTVV.

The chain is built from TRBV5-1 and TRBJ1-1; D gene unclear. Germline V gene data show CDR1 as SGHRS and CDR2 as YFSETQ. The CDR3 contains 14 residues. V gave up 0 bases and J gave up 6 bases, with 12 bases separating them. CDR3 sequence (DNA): TGCGCCAGCAGCTTGGAGGGTCGAACGTCTGAAGCTTTCTTT. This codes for CASSLEGRTSEAFF. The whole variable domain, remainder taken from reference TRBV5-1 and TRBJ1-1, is KAGVTQTPRYLIKTRGQQVTLSCSPISGHRSVSWYQQTPGQGLQFLFEYFSETQRNKGNFPGRFSGRQFSNSRSEMNVSTLELGDSALYLCASSLEGRTSEAFFGQGTRLTVV.

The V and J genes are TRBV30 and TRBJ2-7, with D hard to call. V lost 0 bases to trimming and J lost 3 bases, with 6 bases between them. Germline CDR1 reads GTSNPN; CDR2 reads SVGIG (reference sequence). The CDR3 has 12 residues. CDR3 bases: TGTGCCTGGAGTGTAGCCCACTACGAGCAGTACTTC. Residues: CAWSVAHYEQYF.

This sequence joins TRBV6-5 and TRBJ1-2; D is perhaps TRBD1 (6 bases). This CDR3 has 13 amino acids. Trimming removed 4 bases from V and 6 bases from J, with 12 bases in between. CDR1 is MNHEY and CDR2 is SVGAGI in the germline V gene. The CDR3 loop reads CASSSPWGHGYTF. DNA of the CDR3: TGTGCCAGCAGTTCCCCTTGGGGGCATGGCTACACCTTC.

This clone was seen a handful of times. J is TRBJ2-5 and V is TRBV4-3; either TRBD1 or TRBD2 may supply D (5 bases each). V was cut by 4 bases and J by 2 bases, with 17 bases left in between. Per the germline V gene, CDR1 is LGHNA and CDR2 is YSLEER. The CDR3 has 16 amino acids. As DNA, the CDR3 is TGCGCCAGCAGCCTTAACCCGGGACGGATTCAAGAGACCCAGTACTTC. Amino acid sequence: CASSLNPGRIQETQYF.

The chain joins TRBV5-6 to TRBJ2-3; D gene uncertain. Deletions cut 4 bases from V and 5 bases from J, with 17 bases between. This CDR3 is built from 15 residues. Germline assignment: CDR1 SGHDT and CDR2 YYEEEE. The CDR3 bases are TGTGCCAGCAGCGGAGACTCGTCGGTCCAAGATACGCAGTATTTT. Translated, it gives CASSGDSSVQDTQYF.

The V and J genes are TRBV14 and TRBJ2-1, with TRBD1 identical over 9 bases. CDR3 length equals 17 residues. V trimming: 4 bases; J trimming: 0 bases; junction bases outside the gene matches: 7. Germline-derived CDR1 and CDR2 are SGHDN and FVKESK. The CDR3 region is CASSLEQGASSYNEQFF. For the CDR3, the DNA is TGTGCCAGCAGCCTAGAACAGGGGGCGAGCTCCTACAATGAGCAGTTCTTC.

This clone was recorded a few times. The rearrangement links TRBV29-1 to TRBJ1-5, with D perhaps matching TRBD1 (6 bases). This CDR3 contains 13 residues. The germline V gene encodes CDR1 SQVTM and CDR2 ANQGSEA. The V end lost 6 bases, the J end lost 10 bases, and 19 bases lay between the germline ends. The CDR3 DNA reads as TGCAGCGTCTCTTGGGACAATCAAGCACCCCAGCATTTT. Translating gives CSVSWDNQAPQHF.

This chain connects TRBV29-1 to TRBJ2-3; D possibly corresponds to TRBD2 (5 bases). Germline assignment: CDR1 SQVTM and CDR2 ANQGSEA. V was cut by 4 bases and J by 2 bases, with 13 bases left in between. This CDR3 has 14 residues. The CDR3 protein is CSVGEKTYTDTQYF. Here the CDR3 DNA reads TGCAGCGTTGGGGAGAAGACCTACACAGATACGCAGTATTTT.

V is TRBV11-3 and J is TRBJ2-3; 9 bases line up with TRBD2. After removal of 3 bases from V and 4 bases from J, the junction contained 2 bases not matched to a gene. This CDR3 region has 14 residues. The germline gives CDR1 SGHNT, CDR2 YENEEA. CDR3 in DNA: TGTGCCAGCAGCTTCGCGGGGGGGCCAGATACGCAGTATTTT. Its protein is CASSFAGGPDTQYF.

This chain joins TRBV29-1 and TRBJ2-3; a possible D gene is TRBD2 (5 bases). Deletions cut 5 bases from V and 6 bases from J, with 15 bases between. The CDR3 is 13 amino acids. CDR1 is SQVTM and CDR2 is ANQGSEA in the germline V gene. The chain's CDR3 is CSVRGPTVDTQYF. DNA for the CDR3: TGCAGCGTTCGCGGGCCTACCGTCGATACGCAGTATTTT.

CDR3 DNA sequence: TGCGCCAGCAGCACAGGTGACGCCGGAACCGACAAAAACATTCAGTACTTC. It translates to CASSTGDAGTDKNIQYF. The J gene is TRBJ2-4, the V gene TRBV10-1; TRBD1 is a possible D gene (5 bases). This CDR3 region has 17 residues. Trimming removed 6 bases from V and 3 bases from J, with 21 bases in between. The germline gives CDR1 WNHNN, CDR2 SYGVQD (reference sequence).

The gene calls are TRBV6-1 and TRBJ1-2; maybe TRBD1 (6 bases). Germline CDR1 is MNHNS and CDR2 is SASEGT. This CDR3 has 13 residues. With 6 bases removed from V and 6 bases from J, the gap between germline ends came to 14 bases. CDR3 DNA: TGTGCCAGCAGGTTCAAACAGGGCAATGGCTACACCTTC. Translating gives CASRFKQGNGYTF.